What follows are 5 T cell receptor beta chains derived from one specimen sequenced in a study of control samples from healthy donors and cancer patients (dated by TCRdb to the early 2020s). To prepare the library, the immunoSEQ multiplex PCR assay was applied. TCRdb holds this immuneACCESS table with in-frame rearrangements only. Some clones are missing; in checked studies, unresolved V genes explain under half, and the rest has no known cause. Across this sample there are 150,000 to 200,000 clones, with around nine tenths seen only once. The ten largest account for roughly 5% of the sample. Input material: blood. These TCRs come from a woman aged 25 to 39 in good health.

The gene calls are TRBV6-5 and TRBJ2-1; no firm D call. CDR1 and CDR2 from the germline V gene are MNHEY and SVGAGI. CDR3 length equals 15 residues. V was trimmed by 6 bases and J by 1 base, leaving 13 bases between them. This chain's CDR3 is CASRKDDGSYNEQFF. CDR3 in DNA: TGTGCCAGCAGGAAAGACGACGGTTCCTACAATGAGCAGTTCTTC.

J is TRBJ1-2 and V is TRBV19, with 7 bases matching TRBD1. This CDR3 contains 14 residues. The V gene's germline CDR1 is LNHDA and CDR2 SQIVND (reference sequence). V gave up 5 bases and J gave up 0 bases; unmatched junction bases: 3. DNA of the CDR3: TGTGCCAGTAGTTTTGGACAGGCTAACTATGGCTACACCTTC. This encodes CASSFGQANYGYTF.

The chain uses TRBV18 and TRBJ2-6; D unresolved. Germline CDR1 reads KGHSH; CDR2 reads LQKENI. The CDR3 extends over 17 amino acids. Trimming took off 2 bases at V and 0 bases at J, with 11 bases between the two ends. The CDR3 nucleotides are TGTGCCAGCTCACCAAAGGGCTCGCACTCTGGGGCCAACGTCCTGACTTTC. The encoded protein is CASSPKGSHSGANVLTF. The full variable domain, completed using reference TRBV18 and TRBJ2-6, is NAGVMQNPRHLVRRRGQEARLRCSPMKGHSHVYWYRQLPEEGLKFMVYLQKENIIDESGMPKERFSAEFPKEGPSILRIQQVVRGDSAAYFCASSPKGSHSGANVLTFGAGSRLTVL.

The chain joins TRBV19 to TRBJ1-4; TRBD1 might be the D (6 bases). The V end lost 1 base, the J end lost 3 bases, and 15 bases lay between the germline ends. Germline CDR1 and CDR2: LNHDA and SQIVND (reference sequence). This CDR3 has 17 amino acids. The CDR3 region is CASSIARQGSANEKLFF. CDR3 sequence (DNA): TGTGCCAGTAGTATAGCTCGCCAGGGGTCGGCTAATGAAAAACTGTTTTTT. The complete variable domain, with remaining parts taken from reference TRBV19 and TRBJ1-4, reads DGGITQSPKYLFRKEGQNVTLSCEQNLNHDAMYWYRQDPGQGLRLIYYSQIVNDFQKGDIAEGYSVSREKKESFPLTVTSAQKNPTAFYLCASSIARQGSANEKLFFGSGTQLSVL.

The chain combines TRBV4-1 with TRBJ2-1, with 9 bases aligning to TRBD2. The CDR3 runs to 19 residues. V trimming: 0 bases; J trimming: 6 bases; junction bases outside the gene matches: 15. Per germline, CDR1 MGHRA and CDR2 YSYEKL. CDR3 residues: CASSQDVFGGRVRTNEQFF. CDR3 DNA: TGCGCCAGCAGCCAAGATGTGTTTGGCGGGAGGGTACGAACCAATGAGCAGTTCTTC.